The rows below give T cell receptor beta chains drawn from one sample of a study of T-cell reconstitution after alpha-beta-depleted transplantation in children. Each CDR3 protein gets one entry after TCRdb re-called the PCR reads with MiXCR. The table records about 540,000 distinct CDR3 sequences, roughly 18% of them present only once. The sample consisted of PBMCs from the stem cell graft donor, taken from the stem cell graft. These receptors were obtained from a human donor who donated a stem cell graft to a child with acute lymphoblastic leukemia. Each CDR3 is given with its conserved first and last residue.

V gene,J gene,CDR3 protein
TRBV29-1,TRBJ1-1,CSTPGTGDTEAFF
TRBV27,TRBJ1-2,CASSFRDSNYGYTF
TRBV5-1,TRBJ2-1,CASSRDRDRRQFF
TRBV7-9,TRBJ1-2,CASSLKRVKGGYTF
TRBV5-1,TRBJ2-7,CASSPRIAGGPYEQYF
TRBV20-1,TRBJ2-2,CSLPGETVNTGELFF
TRBV10-3,TRBJ2-3,CAIEDMLGNTDTQYF
TRBV28,TRBJ2-6,CASSLTGAKFSGANVLTF
TRBV7-8,TRBJ2-7,CASSPGASGYYEQYF
TRBV20-1,TRBJ2-1,CSARGRETGRTYNEQFF